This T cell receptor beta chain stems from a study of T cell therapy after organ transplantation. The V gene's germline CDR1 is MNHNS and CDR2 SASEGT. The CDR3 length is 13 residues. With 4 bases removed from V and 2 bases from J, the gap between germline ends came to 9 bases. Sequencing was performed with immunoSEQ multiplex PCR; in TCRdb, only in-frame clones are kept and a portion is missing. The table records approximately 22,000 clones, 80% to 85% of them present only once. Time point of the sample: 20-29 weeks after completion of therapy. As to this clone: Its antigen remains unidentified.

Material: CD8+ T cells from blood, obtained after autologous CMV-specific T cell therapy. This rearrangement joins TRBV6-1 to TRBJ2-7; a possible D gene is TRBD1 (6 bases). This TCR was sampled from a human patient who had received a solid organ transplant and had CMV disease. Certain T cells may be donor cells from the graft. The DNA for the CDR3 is TGTGCCAGCAGTGGCAGGGGACCCTACGAGCAGTACTTC. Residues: CASSGRGPYEQYF.